The next 19 T cell receptor beta chains were all read from a single sample in a study of blood T cells in healthy people across ages. A second PCR, run for roughly 7 to 11 cycles, used a sample-barcoded 5' primer plus a J-beta primer mix. One entry per CDR3 protein, called by TCRdb with MiXCR from the 5' RACE reads. The data show 650,000 to 800,000 distinct CDR3 sequences, under 45% seen once. The sequencing sample was made of blood. All receptors come from a man between 60 and 75 years old in good health.

This clonotype occurred a few times. This rearrangement joins TRBV11-2 to TRBJ2-5; D is ambiguous. Germline CDR1 and CDR2: SGHAT and FQNNGV. The CDR3 sequence is 15 residues long. Between the trimmed V and J ends, which lost 2 bases and 4 bases, there was a span of 14 bases. In DNA, the CDR3 is TGTGCCAGCAGCTTATTAGTTTTAGTGGGAGAGACCCAGTACTTC. It translates to CASSLLVLVGETQYF.

This clonotype was observed a few times. The chain has TRBV7-2 and TRBJ2-7, with TRBD2 matching 12 bases. In germline, CDR1 is SGHTA, CDR2 FQGNSA. The CDR3 loop spans 14 amino acids. Trimming took 6 bases from V and 2 from J; bases not matched to a gene: 2. CDR3 nucleotide sequence: TGTGCCAGCAGGCCTAGCGGGGGGGCCTACGAGCAGTACTTC. Amino acids: CASRPSGGAYEQYF.

The genes are TRBV20-1 and TRBJ2-7; D uncertain. V lost 0 bases and J 2 bases, leaving 8 bases between the germline ends. Per germline, CDR1 DFQATT and CDR2 SNEGSKA (reference sequence). The length of the CDR3 is 13 residues. The CDR3 region is CSAREPTTYEQYF. CDR3 bases: TGCAGTGCTAGAGAGCCCACCACCTACGAGCAGTACTTC.

The chain is built from TRBV20-1 and TRBJ2-7; D not resolved. Trimming removed 1 base from V and 2 bases from J, with 9 bases in between. This CDR3 is 13 amino acids long. CDR1 is DFQATT and CDR2 is SNEGSKA in the germline V gene (reference sequence). DNA of the CDR3: TGCAGTGCTAGAGGAGAGAGTACCTACGAGCAGTACTTC. This encodes CSARGESTYEQYF.

The gene calls are TRBV11-3 and TRBJ2-5; 11 positions agree with TRBD2. Germline trimming cut 5 bases from V and 5 bases from J; bases unmatched to any gene: 13. The CDR3 length is 17 residues. Germline CDR1 SGHNT, CDR2 YENEEA. The CDR3 DNA sequence: TGTGCCAGCAGCCCTACCCGGGGACTAGCGGTGGGGGAGACCCAGTACTTC. Its translation: CASSPTRGLAVGETQYF.

Points on this clonotype: This may stem from a read error, because a much larger clone lies one nucleotide away. The chain joins TRBV25-1 to TRBJ2-1; 7 bases map to TRBD1. The assigned J gene may be wrong: the sequence end matches TRBJ2-7 better. This CDR3 comprises 12 residues. Germline-derived CDR1 and CDR2 are MGHDK and SYGVNS. DNA of the CDR3: TGTGCCACCAGAGGGGGCTACAATGAGCAGTACTTC. As protein: CATRGGYNEQYF.

In its sample, this clonotype was seen a few times. In DNA, the CDR3 is TGTGCCAGCAGTCAAATCCGGGCCTCAAGGGACGAGCAGTACTTC. This translates into CASSQIRASRDEQYF. This chain links TRBV12-3 or TRBV12-4 with TRBJ2-7; no clear D gene. This CDR3 comprises 15 residues. Trimming removed 5 bases from V and 5 bases from J, with 19 bases in between.

In this sample, this clonotype turned up a few times. V and J are TRBV9 and TRBJ2-5; no reliable D call. The germline V gene encodes CDR1 SGDLS and CDR2 YYNGEE. This CDR3 spans 14 amino acids. Trimming stripped 0 bases from V and 1 base from J, with 7 bases between. The CDR3 spells CASSVGASQETQYF. DNA of the CDR3: TGTGCCAGCAGCGTAGGTGCCAGCCAAGAGACCCAGTACTTC.

The chain has TRBV16 and TRBJ2-3; D possibly corresponds to TRBD2 (5 bases). This CDR3 region has 13 residues. The germline V gene encodes CDR1 KGHSY and CDR2 FQNENV. V lost 4 bases and J 4 bases, leaving 9 bases between the germline ends. The CDR3 sequence: CASSLSSPDTQYF. The CDR3 DNA reads as TGTGCCAGCAGCCTATCTAGCCCAGATACGCAGTATTTT.

For this clonotype: One junction end disagrees with the germline gene, perhaps due to a read error. The gene calls are TRBV20-1 and TRBJ1-2; the D gene is possibly TRBD1 (5 bases). Germline-derived CDR1 and CDR2 are DFQATT and SNEGSKA (reference sequence). The CDR3 has 18 amino acids. The CDR3, as DNA: TGCAGCGCTAGAGATCCCTTTACGGGGCAGGACCTAGGATGTGGCTACACCTTC. Its protein product is CSARDPFTGQDLGCGYTF.

This clonotype has more than one count but fewer than ten. This chain links TRBV5-1 with TRBJ2-7; 10 bases agree with TRBD1. The CDR3 sequence is 17 residues long. Germline-derived CDR1 and CDR2 are SGHRS and YFSETQ. Unmatched junction bases numbered 12, after V lost 5 bases and J lost 1 base. CDR3 nucleotides: TGCGCCAGCAGACGGTTGGGACAGGGGCAGTTATCCTACGAGCAGTACTTC. Protein product: CASRRLGQGQLSYEQYF.

This clonotype showed up just once. Its ends do not fully match the called genes, so a read error is possible. This chain connects TRBV10-3 to TRBJ2-7, with a possible D match to TRBD1 (6 bases). From germline, CDR1 is ENHRY and CDR2 SYGVKD. This CDR3 has 13 residues. The DNA for the CDR3 is TGTGCCGTCAGGGGAGACAGTTCCTACGAGCAGTACTTC. This codes for CAVRGDSSYEQYF.

This rearrangement joins TRBV6-2 or TRBV6-3 to TRBJ1-2, with 8 positions matching TRBD1. This CDR3 region has 16 residues. Germline CDR1 and CDR2: MNHEY and SVGEGT. Trimming at V came to 4 bases and at J to 7 bases, leaving 14 bases not matched to a gene. In DNA, the CDR3 is TGTGCCAGCAGTTTAAGGCGGACAGGGCGCCCGAGTGGCTACACCTTC. It codes for CASSLRRTGRPSGYTF.

This clonotype has a handful of counts. The genes are TRBV12-3 or TRBV12-4 and TRBJ2-1; possibly TRBD1 for D (5 bases). V was cut by 0 bases and J by 6 bases, with 12 bases left in between. This CDR3 comprises 15 residues. CDR3 amino acids: CASSLARVIGNEQFF. DNA of the CDR3: TGTGCCAGCAGTTTAGCCAGGGTTATTGGCAATGAGCAGTTCTTC.

The rearrangement links TRBV6-2 or TRBV6-3 to TRBJ2-1; TRBD2 matches 7 bases. Germline CDR1 reads MNHEY; CDR2 reads SVGEGT. The CDR3 sequence is 14 residues long. Losses at the gene ends were 5 bases for V and 3 bases for J; bases not matched to a gene: 4. This CDR3 is CASSARGYYNEQFF. The CDR3 region has the DNA TGTGCCAGCAGTGCGCGGGGGTACTACAATGAGCAGTTCTTC.

This sequence joins TRBV6-2 or TRBV6-3 and TRBJ2-1; D may be TRBD1 or TRBD2 (5 bases each). The CDR3 loop spans 14 amino acids. V dropped 5 bases and J dropped 7 bases, with 15 bases sitting between them. Germline V CDR1 and CDR2: MNHEY, SVGEGT. The CDR3, as DNA: TGTGCCAGCAGTGACGTAACGGGGCGGAATGAGCAGTTCTTC. This sequence encodes CASSDVTGRNEQFF.

This sequence joins TRBV18 and TRBJ2-5; 8 bases map to TRBD1. Matching the DNA end better, TRBJ2-7 makes the J call doubtful. The CDR3 has 13 amino acids. Germline-derived CDR1 and CDR2 are KGHSH and LQKENI. The CDR3 region has the DNA TGTGCCAGCCCGTGGACAGGGCATCTCGAGCAGTACTTC. Protein sequence: CASPWTGHLEQYF.

The chain recombines TRBV6-2 or TRBV6-3 with TRBJ2-3; TRBD1 matches at 10 bases. This CDR3 has 16 residues. Germline V gene data show CDR1 as MNHEY and CDR2 as SVGEGT. V shed 6 bases and J 2 bases; nucleotides not matched to a gene: 8. CDR3 protein: CASSRGQGVFTDTQYF. The CDR3 DNA follows: TGTGCCAGCAGCCGCGGACAGGGGGTTTTCACAGATACGCAGTATTTT.

Many counts were recorded for this clonotype. The chain is built from TRBV5-1 and TRBJ1-1; D is undetermined. Germline V gene lookup returns CDR1 SGHRS and CDR2 YFSETQ. The CDR3 is 14 residues long. Trimming stripped 0 bases from V and 1 base from J, with 7 bases between. CDR3 in DNA: TGCGCCAGCAGCTTGGTCTCCGAGAACACTGAAGCTTTCTTT. It codes for CASSLVSENTEAFF.